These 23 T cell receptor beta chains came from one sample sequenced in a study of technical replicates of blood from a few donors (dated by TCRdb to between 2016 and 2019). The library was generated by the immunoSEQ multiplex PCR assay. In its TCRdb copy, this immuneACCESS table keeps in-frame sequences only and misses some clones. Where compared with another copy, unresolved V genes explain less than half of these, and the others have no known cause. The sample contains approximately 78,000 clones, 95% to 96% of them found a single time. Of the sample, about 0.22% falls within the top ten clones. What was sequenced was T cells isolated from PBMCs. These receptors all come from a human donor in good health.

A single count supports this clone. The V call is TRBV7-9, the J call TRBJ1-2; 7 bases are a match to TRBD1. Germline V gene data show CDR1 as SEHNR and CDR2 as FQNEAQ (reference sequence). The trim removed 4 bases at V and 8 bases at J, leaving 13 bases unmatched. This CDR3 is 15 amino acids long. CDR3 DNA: TGTGCCAGCAGCTCCCGAGACAGGGTTCAGGGGGGCTACACCTTC. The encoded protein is CASSSRDRVQGGYTF.

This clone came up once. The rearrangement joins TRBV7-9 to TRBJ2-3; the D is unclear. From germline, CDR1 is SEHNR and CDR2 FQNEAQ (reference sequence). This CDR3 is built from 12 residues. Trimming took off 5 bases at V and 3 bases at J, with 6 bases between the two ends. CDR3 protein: CASSPRTDTQYF. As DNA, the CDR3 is TGTGCCAGCAGCCCCCGTACAGATACGCAGTATTTT.

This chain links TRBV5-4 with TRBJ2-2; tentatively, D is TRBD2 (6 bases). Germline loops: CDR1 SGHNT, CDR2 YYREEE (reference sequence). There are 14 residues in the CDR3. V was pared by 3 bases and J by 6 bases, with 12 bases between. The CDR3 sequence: CASSSYTSSGELFF. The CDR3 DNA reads TGTGCCAGCAGCTCATATACTAGCTCCGGGGAGCTGTTTTTT.

The CDR3 coding sequence is TGTGCCAGCAGCGTGGGGTGGAGAGGGCTAGACAATCAGCCCCAGCATTTT. Protein sequence: CASSVGWRGLDNQPQHF. This chain joins TRBV11-2 and TRBJ1-5; D is undetermined. V dropped 5 bases and J dropped 3 bases, with 20 bases sitting between them. CDR1 SGHAT and CDR2 FQNNGV come from the germline V gene. This CDR3 is built from 17 residues.

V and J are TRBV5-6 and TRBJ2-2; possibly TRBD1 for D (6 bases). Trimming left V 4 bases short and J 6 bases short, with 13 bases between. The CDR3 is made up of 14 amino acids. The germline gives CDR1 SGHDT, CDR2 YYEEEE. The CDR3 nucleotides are TGTGCCAGCAGCCCCGGGACAACGGCCGGGGAGCTGTTTTTT. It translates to CASSPGTTAGELFF.

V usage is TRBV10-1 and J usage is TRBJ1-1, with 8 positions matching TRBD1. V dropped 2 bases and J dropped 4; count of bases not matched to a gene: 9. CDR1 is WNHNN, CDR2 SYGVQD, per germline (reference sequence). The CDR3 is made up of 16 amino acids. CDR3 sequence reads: CASSEAGTGLGTEAFF. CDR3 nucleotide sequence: TGCGCCAGCAGTGAGGCCGGGACAGGTCTGGGCACTGAAGCTTTCTTT.

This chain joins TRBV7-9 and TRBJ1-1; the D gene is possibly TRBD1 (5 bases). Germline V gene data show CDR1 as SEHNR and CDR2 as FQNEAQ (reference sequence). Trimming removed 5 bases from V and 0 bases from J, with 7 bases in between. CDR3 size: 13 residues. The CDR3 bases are TGTGCCAGCAGCCAAGGGGTGAACACTGAAGCTTTCTTT. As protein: CASSQGVNTEAFF. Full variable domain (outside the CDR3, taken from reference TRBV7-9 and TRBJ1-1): DTGVSQNPRHKITKRGQNVTFRCDPISEHNRLYWYRQTLGQGPEFLTYFQNEAQLEKSRLLSDRFSAERPKGSFSTLEIQRTEQGDSAMYLCASSQGVNTEAFFGQGTRLTVV.

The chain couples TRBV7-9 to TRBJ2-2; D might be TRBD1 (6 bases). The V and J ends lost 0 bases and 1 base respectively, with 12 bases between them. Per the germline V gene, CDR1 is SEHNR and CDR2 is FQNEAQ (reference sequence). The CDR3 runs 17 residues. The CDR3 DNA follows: TGTGCCAGCAGCTTAGCGTGGGGGCGAAGGAACACCGGGGAGCTGTTTTTT. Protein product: CASSLAWGRRNTGELFF.

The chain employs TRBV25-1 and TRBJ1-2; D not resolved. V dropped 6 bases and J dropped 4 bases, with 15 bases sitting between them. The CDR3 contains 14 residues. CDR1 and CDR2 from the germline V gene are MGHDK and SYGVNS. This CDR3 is CASSAGPSTYGYTF. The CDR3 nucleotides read TGTGCCAGCAGCGCGGGCCCTTCTACCTATGGCTACACCTTC.

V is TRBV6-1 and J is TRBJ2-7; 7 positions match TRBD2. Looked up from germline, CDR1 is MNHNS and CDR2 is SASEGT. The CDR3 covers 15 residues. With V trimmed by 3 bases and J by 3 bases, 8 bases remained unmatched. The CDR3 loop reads CASSDPGTTYYEQYF. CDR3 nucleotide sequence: TGTGCCAGCAGTGACCCCGGGACTACTTACTACGAGCAGTACTTC.

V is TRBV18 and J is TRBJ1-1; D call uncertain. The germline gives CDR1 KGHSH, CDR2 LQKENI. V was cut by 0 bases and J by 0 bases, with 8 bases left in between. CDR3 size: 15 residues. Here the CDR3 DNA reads TGTGCCAGCTCACCACCGAGGGTTATGAACACTGAAGCTTTCTTT. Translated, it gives CASSPPRVMNTEAFF. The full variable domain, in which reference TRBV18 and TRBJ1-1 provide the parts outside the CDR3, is NAGVMQNPRHLVRRRGQEARLRCSPMKGHSHVYWYRQLPEEGLKFMVYLQKENIIDESGMPKERFSAEFPKEGPSILRIQQVVRGDSAAYFCASSPPRVMNTEAFFGQGTRLTVV.

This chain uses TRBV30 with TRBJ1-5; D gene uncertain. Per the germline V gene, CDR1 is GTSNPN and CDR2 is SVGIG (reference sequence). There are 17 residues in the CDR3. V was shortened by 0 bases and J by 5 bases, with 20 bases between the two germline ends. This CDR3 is CAWSVGPVEGWDQPQHF. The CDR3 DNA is TGTGCCTGGAGTGTTGGACCGGTCGAGGGCTGGGATCAGCCCCAGCATTTT.

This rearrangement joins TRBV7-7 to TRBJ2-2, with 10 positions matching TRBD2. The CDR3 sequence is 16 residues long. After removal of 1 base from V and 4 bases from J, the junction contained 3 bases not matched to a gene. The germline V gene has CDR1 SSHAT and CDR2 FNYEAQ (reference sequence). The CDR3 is CASSLGSSGGTGELFF. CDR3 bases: TGTGCCAGCAGCTTAGGCTCTAGCGGGGGCACCGGGGAGCTGTTTTTT.

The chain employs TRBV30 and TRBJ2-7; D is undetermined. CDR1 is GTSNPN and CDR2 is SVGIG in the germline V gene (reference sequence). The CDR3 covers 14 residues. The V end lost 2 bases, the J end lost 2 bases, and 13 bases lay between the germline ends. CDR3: CAWSNFDHPYEQYF. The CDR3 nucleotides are TGTGCCTGGAGTAACTTCGATCATCCCTACGAGCAGTACTTC.

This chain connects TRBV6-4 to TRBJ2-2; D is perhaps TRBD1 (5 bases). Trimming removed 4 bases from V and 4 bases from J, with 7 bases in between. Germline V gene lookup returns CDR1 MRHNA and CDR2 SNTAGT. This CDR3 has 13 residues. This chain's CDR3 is CASSVQGTGELFF. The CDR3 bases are TGTGCCAGCAGTGTTCAGGGCACCGGGGAGCTGTTTTTT.

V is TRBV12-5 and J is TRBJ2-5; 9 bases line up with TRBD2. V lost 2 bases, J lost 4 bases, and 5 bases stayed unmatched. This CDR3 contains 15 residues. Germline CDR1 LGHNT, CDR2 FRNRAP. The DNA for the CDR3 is TGTGCTAGTGGTTTGATCCTAGCGGGGCCAGAGACCCAGTACTTC. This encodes CASGLILAGPETQYF.

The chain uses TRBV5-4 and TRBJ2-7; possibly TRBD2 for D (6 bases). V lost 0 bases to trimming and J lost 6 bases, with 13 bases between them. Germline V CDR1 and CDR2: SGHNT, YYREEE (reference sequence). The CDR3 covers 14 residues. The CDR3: CASSLDAAGLEQYF. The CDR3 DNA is TGTGCCAGCAGCTTGGATGCGGCGGGGCTCGAGCAGTACTTC.

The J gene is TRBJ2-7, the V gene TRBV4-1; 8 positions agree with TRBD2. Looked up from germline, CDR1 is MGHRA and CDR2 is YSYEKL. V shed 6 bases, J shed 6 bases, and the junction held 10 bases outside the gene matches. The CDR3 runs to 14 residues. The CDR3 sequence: CASRGTRGSPEQYF. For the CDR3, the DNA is TGCGCCAGCAGAGGGACTAGAGGTTCACCCGAGCAGTACTTC.

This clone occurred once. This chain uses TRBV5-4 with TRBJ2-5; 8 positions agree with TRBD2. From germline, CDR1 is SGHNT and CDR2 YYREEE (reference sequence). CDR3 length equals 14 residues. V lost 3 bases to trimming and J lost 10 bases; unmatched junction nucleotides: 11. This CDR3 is CASSSSGSGRGQYF. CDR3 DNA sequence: TGTGCCAGCAGCTCCTCAGGATCCGGGAGGGGCCAGTACTTC.

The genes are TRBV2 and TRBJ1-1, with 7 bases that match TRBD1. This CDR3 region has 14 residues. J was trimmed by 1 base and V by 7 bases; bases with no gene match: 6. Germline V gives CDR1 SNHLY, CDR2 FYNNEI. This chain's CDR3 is CASMAGQPNTEAFF. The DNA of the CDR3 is TGTGCCAGCATGGCGGGACAGCCGAACACTGAAGCTTTCTTT.

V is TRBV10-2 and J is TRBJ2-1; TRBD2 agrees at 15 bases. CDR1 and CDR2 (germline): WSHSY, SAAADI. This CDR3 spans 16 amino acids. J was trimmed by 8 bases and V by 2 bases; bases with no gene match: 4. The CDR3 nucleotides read TGCGCCAGCAGTGAGGGACTAGCGGGGGGGCAGGATGAGCAGTTCTTC. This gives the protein CASSEGLAGGQDEQFF.

In DNA, the CDR3 is TGTGCCAGTTCAAAGCTTGGCTGGGTTGGGCAGGGGAAAATCCAGACTCACACTGAAGCTTTCTTT. Translated, it gives CASSKLGWVGQGKIQTHTEAFF. V and J are TRBV27 and TRBJ1-1; tentative D call: TRBD1 (6 bases). V gave up 9 bases and J gave up 3 bases, with 41 bases separating them. CDR3 length: 22 amino acids. The germline gives CDR1 MNHEY, CDR2 SMNVEV (reference sequence).

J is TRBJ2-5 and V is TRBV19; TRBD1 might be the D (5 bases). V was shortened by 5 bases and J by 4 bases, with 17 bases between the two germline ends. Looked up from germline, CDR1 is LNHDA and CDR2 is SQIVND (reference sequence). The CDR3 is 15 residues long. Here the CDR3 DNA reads TGTGCCAGTAGTCTACACGAGGACAAATCAGAGACCCAGTACTTC. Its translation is CASSLHEDKSETQYF.